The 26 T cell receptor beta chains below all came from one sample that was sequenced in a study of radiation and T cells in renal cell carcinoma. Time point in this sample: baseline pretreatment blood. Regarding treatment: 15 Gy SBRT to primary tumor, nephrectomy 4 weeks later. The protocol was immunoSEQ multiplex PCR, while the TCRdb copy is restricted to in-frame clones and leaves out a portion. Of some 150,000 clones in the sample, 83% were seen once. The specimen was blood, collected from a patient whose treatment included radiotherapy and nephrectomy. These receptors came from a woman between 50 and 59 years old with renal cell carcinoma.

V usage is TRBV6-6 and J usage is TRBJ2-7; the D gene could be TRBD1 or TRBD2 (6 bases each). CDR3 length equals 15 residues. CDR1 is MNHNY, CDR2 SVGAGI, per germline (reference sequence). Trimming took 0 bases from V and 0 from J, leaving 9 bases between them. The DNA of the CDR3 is TGTGCCAGCAGTTACTCGAGGGGGGCCTCCTACGAGCAGTACTTC. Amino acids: CASSYSRGASYEQYF.

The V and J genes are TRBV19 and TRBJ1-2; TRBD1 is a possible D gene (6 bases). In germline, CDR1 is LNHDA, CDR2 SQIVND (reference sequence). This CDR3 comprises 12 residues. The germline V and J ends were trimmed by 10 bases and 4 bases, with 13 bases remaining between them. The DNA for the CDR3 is TGTGCCACTACACAGGGATTCTATGGCTACACCTTC. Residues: CATTQGFYGYTF. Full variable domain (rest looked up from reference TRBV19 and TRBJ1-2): DGGITQSPKYLFRKEGQNVTLSCEQNLNHDAMYWYRQDPGQGLRLIYYSQIVNDFQKGDIAEGYSVSREKKESFPLTVTSAQKNPTAFYLCATTQGFYGYTFGSGTRLTVV.

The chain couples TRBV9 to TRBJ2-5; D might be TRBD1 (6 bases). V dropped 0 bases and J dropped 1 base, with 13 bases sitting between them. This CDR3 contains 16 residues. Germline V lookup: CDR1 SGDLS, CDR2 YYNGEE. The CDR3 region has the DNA TGTGCCAGCAGCGTAGGGGGACATTTTAGCCAAGAGACCCAGTACTTC. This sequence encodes CASSVGGHFSQETQYF.

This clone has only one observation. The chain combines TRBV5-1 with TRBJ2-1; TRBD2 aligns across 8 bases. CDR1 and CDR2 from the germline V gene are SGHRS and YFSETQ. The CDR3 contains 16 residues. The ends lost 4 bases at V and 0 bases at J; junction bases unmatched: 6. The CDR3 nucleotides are TGCGCCAGCAGCCGAACTAGCGGAAGCTCCTACAATGAGCAGTTCTTC. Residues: CASSRTSGSSYNEQFF.

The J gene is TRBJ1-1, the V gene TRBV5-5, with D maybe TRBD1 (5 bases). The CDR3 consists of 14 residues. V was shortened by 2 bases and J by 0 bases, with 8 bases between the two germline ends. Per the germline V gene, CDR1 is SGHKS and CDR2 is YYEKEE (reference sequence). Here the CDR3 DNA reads TGTGCCAGCAGCTTATCGACAGTGAACACTGAAGCTTTCTTT. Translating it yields CASSLSTVNTEAFF.

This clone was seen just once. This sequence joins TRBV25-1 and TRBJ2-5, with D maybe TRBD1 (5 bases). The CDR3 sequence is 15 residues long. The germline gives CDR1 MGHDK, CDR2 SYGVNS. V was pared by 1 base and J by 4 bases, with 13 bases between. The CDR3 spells CASSESLGRGETQYF. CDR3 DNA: TGTGCCAGCAGTGAATCTCTGGGGCGCGGAGAGACCCAGTACTTC.

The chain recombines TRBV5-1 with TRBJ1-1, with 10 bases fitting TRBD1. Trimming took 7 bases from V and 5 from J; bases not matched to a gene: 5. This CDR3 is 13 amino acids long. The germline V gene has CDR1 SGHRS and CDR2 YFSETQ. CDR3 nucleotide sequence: TGCGCCAGCTTTAGGACAGGGGGTACTGAAGCTTTCTTT. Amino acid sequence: CASFRTGGTEAFF.

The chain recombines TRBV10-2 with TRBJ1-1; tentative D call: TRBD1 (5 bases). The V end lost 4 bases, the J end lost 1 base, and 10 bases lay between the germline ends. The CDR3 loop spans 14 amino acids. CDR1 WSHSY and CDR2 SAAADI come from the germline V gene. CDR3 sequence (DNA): TGCGCCAGCAGTGCGGGGCGACGGAACACTGAAGCTTTCTTT. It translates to CASSAGRRNTEAFF.

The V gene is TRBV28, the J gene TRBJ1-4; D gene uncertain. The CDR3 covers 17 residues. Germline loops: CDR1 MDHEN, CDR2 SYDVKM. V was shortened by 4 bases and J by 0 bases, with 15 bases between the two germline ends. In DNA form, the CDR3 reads TGTGCCAGCAGTTCGAATCTGGTCCGGACAACTAATGAAAAACTGTTTTTT. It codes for CASSSNLVRTTNEKLFF. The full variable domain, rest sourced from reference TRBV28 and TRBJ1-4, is DVKVTQSSRYLVKRTGEKVFLECVQDMDHENMFWYRQDPGLGLRLIYFSYDVKMKEKGDIPEGYSVSREKKERFSLILESASTNQTSMYLCASSSNLVRTTNEKLFFGSGTQLSVL.

This chain's CDR3 is CASRAPANYGYTF. DNA of the CDR3: TGTGCCAGCCGGGCACCAGCTAACTATGGCTACACCTTC. The V and J genes are TRBV6-1 and TRBJ1-2; no clear D. V was trimmed by 8 bases and J by 0 bases, leaving 10 bases between them. The germline V gene has CDR1 MNHNS and CDR2 SASEGT. This CDR3 is built from 13 residues.

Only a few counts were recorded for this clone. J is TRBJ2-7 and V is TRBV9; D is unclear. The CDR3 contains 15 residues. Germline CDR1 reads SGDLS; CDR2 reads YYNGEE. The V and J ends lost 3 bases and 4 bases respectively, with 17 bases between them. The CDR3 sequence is CASSAGSLTAYEQYF. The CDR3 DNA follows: TGTGCCAGCAGCGCAGGTTCTCTGACTGCATACGAGCAGTACTTC.

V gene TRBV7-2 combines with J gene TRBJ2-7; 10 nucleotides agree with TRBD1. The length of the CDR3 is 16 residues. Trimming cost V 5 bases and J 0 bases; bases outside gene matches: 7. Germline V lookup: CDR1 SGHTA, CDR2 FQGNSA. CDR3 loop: CASSLDWTGGSYEQYF. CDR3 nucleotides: TGTGCCAGCAGCCTAGACTGGACAGGGGGCTCCTACGAGCAGTACTTC.

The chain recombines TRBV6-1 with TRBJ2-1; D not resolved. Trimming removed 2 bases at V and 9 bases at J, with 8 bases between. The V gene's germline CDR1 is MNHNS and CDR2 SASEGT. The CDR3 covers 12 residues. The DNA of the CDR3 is TGTGCCAGCAGTGAATCCCGGAGTGAGCAGTTCTTC. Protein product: CASSESRSEQFF.

This CDR3 is CASSEQWRANVLTF. In nucleotides, the CDR3 is TGCGCCAGCAGTGAACAGTGGAGGGCCAACGTCCTGACTTTC. This rearrangement joins TRBV10-2 to TRBJ2-6; D remains unclear. The CDR3 is 14 residues long. Germline V gives CDR1 WSHSY, CDR2 SAAADI. V was pared by 3 bases and J by 5 bases, with 8 bases between.

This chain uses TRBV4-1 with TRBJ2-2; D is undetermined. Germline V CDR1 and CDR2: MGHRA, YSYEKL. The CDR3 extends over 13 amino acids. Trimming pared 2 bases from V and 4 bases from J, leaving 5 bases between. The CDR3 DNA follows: TGCGCCAGCAGCCAACATGCCACCGGGGAGCTGTTTTTT. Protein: CASSQHATGELFF.

This chain's CDR3 is CASSLEVVVETQYF. The DNA for the CDR3 is TGTGCCAGCAGCTTAGAAGTGGTCGTAGAGACCCAGTACTTC. The chain recombines TRBV7-8 with TRBJ2-5; no definite D call. The CDR3 has 14 amino acids. Looked up from germline, CDR1 is SGHVS and CDR2 is FQNEAQ. V gave up 1 base and J gave up 4 bases, with 10 bases separating them.

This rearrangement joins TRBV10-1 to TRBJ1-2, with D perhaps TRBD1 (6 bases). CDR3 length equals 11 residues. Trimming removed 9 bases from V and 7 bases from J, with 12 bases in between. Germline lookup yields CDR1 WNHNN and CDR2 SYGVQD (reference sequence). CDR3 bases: TGCGCCAGTGTCGAGGGGGGTGGCTACACCTTC. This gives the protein CASVEGGGYTF.

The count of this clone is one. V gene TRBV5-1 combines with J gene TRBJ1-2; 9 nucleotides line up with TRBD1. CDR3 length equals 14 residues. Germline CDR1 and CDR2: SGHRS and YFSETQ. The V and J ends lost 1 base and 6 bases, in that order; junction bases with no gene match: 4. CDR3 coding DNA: TGCGCCAGCAGCTTGCGGGGACAGGGAGATGGCTACACCTTC. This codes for CASSLRGQGDGYTF.

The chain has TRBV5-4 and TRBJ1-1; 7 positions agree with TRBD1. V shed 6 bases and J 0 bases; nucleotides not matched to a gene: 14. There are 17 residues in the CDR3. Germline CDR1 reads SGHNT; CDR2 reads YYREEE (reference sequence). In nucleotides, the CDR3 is TGTGCCAGCACCTCTGATGTACAGGGGCCGATGAACACTGAAGCTTTCTTT. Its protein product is CASTSDVQGPMNTEAFF.

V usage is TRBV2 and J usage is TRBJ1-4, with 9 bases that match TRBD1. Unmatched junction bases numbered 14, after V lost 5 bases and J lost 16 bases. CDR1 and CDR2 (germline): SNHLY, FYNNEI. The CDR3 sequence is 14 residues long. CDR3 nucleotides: TGTGCCAGCAGTCCTGGACAGGGGAGTTTATTGGGGTTTTTT. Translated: CASSPGQGSLLGFF.

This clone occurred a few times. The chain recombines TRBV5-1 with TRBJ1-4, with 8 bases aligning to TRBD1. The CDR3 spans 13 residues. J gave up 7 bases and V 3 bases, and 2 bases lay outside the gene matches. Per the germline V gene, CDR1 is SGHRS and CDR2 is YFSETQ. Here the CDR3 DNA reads TGCGCCAGCAGCTCAGGGGGCGGTGAAAAACTGTTTTTT. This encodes CASSSGGGEKLFF.

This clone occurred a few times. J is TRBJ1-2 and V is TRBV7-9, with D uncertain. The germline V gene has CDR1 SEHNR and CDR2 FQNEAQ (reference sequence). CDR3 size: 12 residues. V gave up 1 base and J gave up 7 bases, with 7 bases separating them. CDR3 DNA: TGTGCCAGCAGCTTAGTTTCCTTTGGCTACACCTTC. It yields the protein CASSLVSFGYTF.

CDR3 nucleotides: TGCGCCAGCAGCCAAGATACGAGGGGGGGAGAGACCCAGTACTTC. Translating gives CASSQDTRGGETQYF. J is TRBJ2-5 and V is TRBV4-3; D possibly corresponds to TRBD2 (7 bases). The CDR3 totals 15 residues. CDR1 and CDR2 (germline): LGHNA, YSLEER. The V gene lost 0 bases and the J gene lost 4 bases, with 12 bases spanning the gap.

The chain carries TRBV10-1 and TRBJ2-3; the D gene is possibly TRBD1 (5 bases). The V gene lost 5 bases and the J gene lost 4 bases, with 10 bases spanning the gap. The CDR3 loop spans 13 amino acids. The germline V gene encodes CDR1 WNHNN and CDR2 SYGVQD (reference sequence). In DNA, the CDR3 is TGCGCCAGCAGTACAGGAGTACCAGATACGCAGTATTTT. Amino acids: CASSTGVPDTQYF.

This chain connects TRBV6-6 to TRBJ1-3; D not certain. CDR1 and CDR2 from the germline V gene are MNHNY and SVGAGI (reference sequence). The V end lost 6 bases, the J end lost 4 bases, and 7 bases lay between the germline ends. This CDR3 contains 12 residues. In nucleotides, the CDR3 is TGTGCCAGCAGATCTGAAGGAAACACCATATATTTT. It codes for CASRSEGNTIYF.

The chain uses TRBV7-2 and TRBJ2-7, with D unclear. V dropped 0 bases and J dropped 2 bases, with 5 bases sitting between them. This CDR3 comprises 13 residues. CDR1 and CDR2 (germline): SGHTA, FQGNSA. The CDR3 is CASSLAKAYEQYF. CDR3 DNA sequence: TGTGCCAGCAGCTTAGCGAAGGCCTACGAGCAGTACTTC.